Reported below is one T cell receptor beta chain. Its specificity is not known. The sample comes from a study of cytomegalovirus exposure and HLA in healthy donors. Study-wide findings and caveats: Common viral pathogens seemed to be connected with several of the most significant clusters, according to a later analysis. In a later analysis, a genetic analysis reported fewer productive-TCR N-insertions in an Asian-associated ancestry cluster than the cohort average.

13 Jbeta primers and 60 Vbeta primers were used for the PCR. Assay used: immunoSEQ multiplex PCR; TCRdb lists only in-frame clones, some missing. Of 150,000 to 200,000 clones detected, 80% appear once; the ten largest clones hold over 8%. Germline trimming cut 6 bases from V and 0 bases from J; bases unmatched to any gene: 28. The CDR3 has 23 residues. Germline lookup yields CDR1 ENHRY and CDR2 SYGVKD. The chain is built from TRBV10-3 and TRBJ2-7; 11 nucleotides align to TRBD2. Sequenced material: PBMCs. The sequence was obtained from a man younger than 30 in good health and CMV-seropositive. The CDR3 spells CAIRDPGTGSLAGLADSSYEQYF. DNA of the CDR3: TGTGCCATCAGGGATCCCGGGACAGGGTCACTTGCGGGACTAGCGGACTCCTCCTACGAGCAGTACTTC.